The clone carrying this TCR beta chain was observed a handful of times. Its antigen remains unknown. The sample originates from a study of beta chain features in type 1 diabetes. Whole-study findings and limits: Individuals with type 1 diabetes displayed fewer insertions and more deletions at VDJ junctions. For patients, the naive, central memory and Treg TCRB repertoires appeared more alike than for healthy donors. Cells carrying high TCR expression could end up over-represented when cDNA is sequenced.

Staining for CD45RO/CCR7/CD25/CD127/CD95/CD27 allowed sorting of CD4+ naive, central memory, regulatory and stem cell-like memory cells. This CDR3 comprises 15 residues. CDR1 MNHEY and CDR2 SMNVEV come from the germline V gene (reference sequence). The V and J ends lost 5 bases and 6 bases respectively, with 20 bases between them. The authors reverse transcribed all of the isolated RNA, so sequencing captured expressed TCRB transcripts. Only in-frame clones appear in the TCRdb table, and some are missing; sequencing was by immunoSEQ multiplex PCR. The sample contains some 410,000 clones, more than 11% of which appear only once.

The V gene is TRBV27, the J gene TRBJ2-7, with D possibly being TRBD2 (7 bases). The clonotype comes from a man aged 25 to 40 in good health. The source material was naive CD4+ T cells from blood. The CDR3 DNA reads TGTGCCAGCAGTCCCCGCCGACGGGGGGCGATCGAGCAGTACGTC. The encoded protein is CASSPRRRGAIEQYV.